Shown below are 21 T cell receptor beta chains from a single sample sequenced in a study of early T cells in non-severe SARS-CoV-2 infection. Each CDR3 protein is one row after TCRdb ran MiXCR on the 5' RACE reads. The sample has over 55,000 distinct CDR3 sequences; roughly an eighth are singletons. Sequences were obtained from whole blood. The receptors come from an adult who was a healthcare worker with PCR-confirmed SARS-CoV-2 infection or an uninfected control (not recorded which).

This CDR3 is CSVEDPGLEGYEQYF. CDR3 sequence (DNA): TGCAGCGTTGAGGACCCGGGACTAGAGGGCTACGAGCAGTACTTC. The chain links TRBV29-1 to TRBJ2-7; TRBD2 matches 8 bases. V trimming: 3 bases; J trimming: 3 bases; junction bases outside the gene matches: 10. CDR3 size: 15 residues. CDR1 is SQVTM and CDR2 is ANQGSEA in the germline V gene.

This clonotype was recorded many times. The genes are TRBV12-3 or TRBV12-4 and TRBJ2-1; 10 bases map to TRBD2. This CDR3 spans 15 amino acids. The V gene end was trimmed by 1 base and the J gene end by 7 bases; junction bases not matched to a gene: 4. The CDR3 bases are TGTGCCAGCAGTTTAGGAGCGGGGGGGCTTAATGAGCAGTTCTTC. Translated, it gives CASSLGAGGLNEQFF.

Concerning this clonotype: With a much larger clone just one base away, this may be a read error. CDR3 region: CAGSESGIGYTF. The DNA for the CDR3 is TGCGCCGGCAGTGAGTCGGGAATTGGCTACACCTTC. This chain joins TRBV10-2 and TRBJ1-2; D is undetermined. Germline V CDR1 and CDR2: WSHSY, SAAADI. This CDR3 has 12 amino acids.

This clonotype came up a few times. V usage is TRBV7-2 and J usage is TRBJ2-2, with D unclear. Per the germline V gene, CDR1 is SGHTA and CDR2 is FQGNSA. The CDR3 is 15 residues long. Trimming pared 1 base from V and 5 bases from J, leaving 11 bases between. CDR3 nucleotides: TGTGCCAGCAGCTTAGGGGGAAGAAATACCGGGGAGCTGTTTTTT. This gives the protein CASSLGGRNTGELFF.

In this sample, this clonotype turned up many times. The genes are TRBV21-1 and TRBJ2-7. TRBV21-1 is a recognized pseudogene. This CDR3 contains 11 residues. The chain's CDR3 is CASSKGAEQYF. The CDR3 coding sequence is TGTGCCAGCAGCAAAGGGGCCGAGCAGTACTTC.

Of note for this clonotype: At one end, the junction sequence differs from germline, possibly due to a read error. The V call is TRBV7-7, the J call TRBJ2-7; the D is unclear. Germline-derived CDR1 and CDR2 are SSHAT and FNYEAQ (reference sequence). The CDR3 totals 13 residues. CDR3 coding DNA: TGTGCTAGCAGCCAAGTAGTGGGGTACGAGCAGTACTTC. It yields the protein CASSQVVGYEQYF.

This clonotype was counted ten times or more. This rearrangement joins TRBV21-1 to TRBJ2-2. TRBV21-1 is listed as a pseudogene. CDR3 length equals 12 residues. CDR3 loop: CASSKNTGELFF. In DNA form, the CDR3 reads TGTGCCAGCAGCAAAAACACCGGGGAGCTGTTTTTT.

Many counts were recorded for this clonotype. CDR3 bases: TGCAGTGCTAGGTTGGCTAGCGTCAGCTCCTACAATGAGCAGTTCTTC. Amino acid sequence: CSARLASVSSYNEQFF. V is TRBV20-1 and J is TRBJ2-1, with D perhaps matching TRBD2 (6 bases). This CDR3 spans 16 amino acids. Trimming left V 3 bases short and J 0 bases short, with 15 bases between. Germline lookup yields CDR1 DFQATT and CDR2 SNEGSKA (reference sequence).

CDR3 nucleotide sequence: TGCGCCAGCAGCTGGCAAGGGCCCAATGAGCAGTTCTTC. Residues: CASSWQGPNEQFF. The chain links TRBV10-2 to TRBJ2-1; D is ambiguous. Trimming shortened V by 6 bases and J by 6 bases, and 12 bases separated the two germline ends. Germline lookup yields CDR1 WSHSY and CDR2 SAAADI. The CDR3 length is 13 residues.

This clonotype appeared a few times. The chain couples TRBV28 to TRBJ2-7, with D uncertain. The CDR3 contains 14 residues. The germline V and J ends were trimmed by 6 bases and 0 bases, with 12 bases remaining between them. CDR1 MDHEN and CDR2 SYDVKM come from the germline V gene. In nucleotides, the CDR3 is TGTGCCAGCAGCCCCAGGATGGGCTCCTACGAGCAGTACTTC. Translation gives CASSPRMGSYEQYF.

This clonotype was counted ten times or more. V usage is TRBV7-9 and J usage is TRBJ1-5; tentative D call: TRBD1 (5 bases). V lost 5 bases to trimming and J lost 7 bases, with 12 bases between them. CDR3 length: 13 residues. Germline values: CDR1 SEHNR, CDR2 FQNEAQ (reference sequence). CDR3 DNA: TGTGCCAGCAGCCGCCAGGGTGGCCAGCCCCAGCATTTT. Protein product: CASSRQGGQPQHF.

This clonotype appeared many times. This sequence joins TRBV20-1 and TRBJ1-5, with TRBD1 matching 7 bases. The junction had 8 bases not matched to a gene; V was cut back by 8 bases and J by 4 bases. The CDR3 has 13 amino acids. Germline V gene data show CDR1 as DFQATT and CDR2 as SNEGSKA (reference sequence). CDR3 nucleotides: TGCAGTACAAACAGGGGCGTTAATCAGCCCCAGCATTTT. It yields the protein CSTNRGVNQPQHF.

Ten or more counts support this clonotype. The V gene is TRBV20-1, the J gene TRBJ2-1; no reliable D call. Germline V gene lookup returns CDR1 DFQATT and CDR2 SNEGSKA (reference sequence). The CDR3 is 12 residues long. Trimming stripped 3 bases from V and 8 bases from J, with 11 bases between. CDR3 sequence: CSASANLDEQFF. The CDR3 nucleotides read TGCAGTGCTAGTGCTAACCTAGATGAGCAGTTCTTC.

The rearrangement uses TRBV12-5 and TRBJ1-1; D remains unclear. Per the germline V gene, CDR1 is LGHNT and CDR2 is FRNRAP. The CDR3 consists of 12 residues. Trimming stripped 3 bases from V and 5 bases from J, with 7 bases between. Here the CDR3 DNA reads TGTGCTAGTGGTTTTGTGATAACTGAAGCTTTCTTT. The encoded protein is CASGFVITEAFF.

This clonotype came up many times. The chain employs TRBV11-2 and TRBJ2-1; TRBD1 matches at 9 bases. The germline V gene has CDR1 SGHAT and CDR2 FQNNGV. The CDR3 has 17 amino acids. The trim removed 5 bases at V and 5 bases at J, leaving 13 bases unmatched. This chain's CDR3 is CASSPSPRGTGNNEQFF. CDR3 in DNA: TGTGCCAGCAGCCCGTCCCCCAGGGGGACAGGGAACAATGAGCAGTTCTTC.

In this sample, this clonotype turned up a few times. The chain recombines TRBV29-1 with TRBJ2-1; 14 bases fit TRBD2. The V segment lost 7 bases and the J segment 7 bases; nucleotides outside the gene matches: 9. Germline values: CDR1 SQVTM, CDR2 ANQGSEA. The CDR3 runs to 15 residues. CDR3 sequence (DNA): TGCAGCGCACGTGGGACTAGCGGGGGTGGTAATGAGCAGTTCTTC. It translates to CSARGTSGGGNEQFF.

This clonotype has a count of ten or more. The chain has TRBV18 and TRBJ1-2; D perhaps matches TRBD1 (5 bases). The CDR3 spans 17 residues. Trimming pared 1 base from V and 1 base from J, leaving 16 bases between. CDR1 and CDR2 (germline): KGHSH, LQKENI. CDR3 sequence (DNA): TGTGCCAGCTCACCACTTGTGTTCGCGGGGGGTAACTATGGCTACACCTTC. This sequence encodes CASSPLVFAGGNYGYTF.

There are many counts of this clonotype. The genes are TRBV7-2 and TRBJ2-1; 8 bases fit TRBD1. The CDR3 runs to 14 residues. With V trimmed by 6 bases and J by 4 bases, 5 bases remained unmatched. In germline, CDR1 is SGHTA, CDR2 FQGNSA. CDR3 nucleotide sequence: TGTGCCAGCAGTCCCGGGACAGGTTACAATGAGCAGTTCTTC. It encodes CASSPGTGYNEQFF.

This clonotype was recorded at least ten times. The J gene is TRBJ2-7, the V gene TRBV11-3; 7 bases are a match to TRBD1. Per germline, CDR1 SGHNT and CDR2 YENEEA. V dropped 5 bases and J dropped 2; count of bases not matched to a gene: 6. The CDR3 runs to 14 residues. The CDR3 spells CASSRGQAAYEQYF. As DNA, the CDR3 is TGTGCCAGCAGCCGCGGACAGGCCGCCTACGAGCAGTACTTC.

This clonotype is a singleton in its sample. The chain links TRBV7-9 to TRBJ2-1, with TRBD2 identical over 13 bases. The CDR3 length is 17 residues. Germline V lookup: CDR1 SEHNR, CDR2 FQNEAQ (reference sequence). With 5 bases clipped from V and 9 bases from J, the junction kept 13 bases outside the gene matches. The CDR3 loop reads CASSPRTSGRGRGEQFF. Written as DNA, the CDR3 is TGTGCCAGCAGCCCGCGGACTAGCGGGAGAGGTAGGGGTGAGCAGTTCTTC.

V usage is TRBV29-1 and J usage is TRBJ1-2; D is ambiguous. The CDR3 consists of 9 residues. V lost 1 base, J lost 7 bases, and 1 base lay in between. CDR1 and CDR2 (germline): SQVTM, ANQGSEA. The CDR3 region is CSVEAGYTF. The DNA for the CDR3 is TGCAGCGTTGAAGCTGGCTACACCTTC.